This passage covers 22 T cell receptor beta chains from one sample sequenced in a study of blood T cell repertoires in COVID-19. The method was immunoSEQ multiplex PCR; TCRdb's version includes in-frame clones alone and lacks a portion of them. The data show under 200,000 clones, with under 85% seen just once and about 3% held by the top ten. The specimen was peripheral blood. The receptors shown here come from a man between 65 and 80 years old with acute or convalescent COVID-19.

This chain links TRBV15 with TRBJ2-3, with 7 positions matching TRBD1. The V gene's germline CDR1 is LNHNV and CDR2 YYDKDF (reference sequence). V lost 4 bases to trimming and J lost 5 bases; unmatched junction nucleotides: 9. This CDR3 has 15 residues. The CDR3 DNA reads TGTGCCACCAGCATGGGACAGAGAGCAGTAGATACGCAGTATTTT. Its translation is CATSMGQRAVDTQYF.

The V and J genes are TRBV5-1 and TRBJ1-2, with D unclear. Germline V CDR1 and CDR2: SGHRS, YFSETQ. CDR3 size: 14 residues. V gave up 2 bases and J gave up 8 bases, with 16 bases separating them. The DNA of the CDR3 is TGCGCCAGCAGCTTTGGGCAGGTTCGTGACGGCTACACCTTC. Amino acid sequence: CASSFGQVRDGYTF.

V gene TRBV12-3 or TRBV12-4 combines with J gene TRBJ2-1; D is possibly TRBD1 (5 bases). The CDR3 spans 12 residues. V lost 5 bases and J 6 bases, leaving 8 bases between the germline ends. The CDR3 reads CASSPQGNEQFF. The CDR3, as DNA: TGTGCCAGCAGTCCCCAGGGCAATGAGCAGTTCTTC.

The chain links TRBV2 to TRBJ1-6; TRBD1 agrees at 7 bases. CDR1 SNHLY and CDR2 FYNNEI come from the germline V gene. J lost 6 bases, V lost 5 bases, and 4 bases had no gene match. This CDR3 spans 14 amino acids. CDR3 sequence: CASSRGQINSPLHF. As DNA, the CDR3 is TGTGCCAGCAGTCGGGGACAGATTAATTCACCCCTCCACTTT.

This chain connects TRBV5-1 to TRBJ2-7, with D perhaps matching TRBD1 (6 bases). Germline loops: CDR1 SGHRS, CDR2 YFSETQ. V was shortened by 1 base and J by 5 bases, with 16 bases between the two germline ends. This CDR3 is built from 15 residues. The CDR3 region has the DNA TGCGCCAGCAGCTTGCCGTCAGGGGATGTGAACGAGCAGTACTTC. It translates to CASSLPSGDVNEQYF.

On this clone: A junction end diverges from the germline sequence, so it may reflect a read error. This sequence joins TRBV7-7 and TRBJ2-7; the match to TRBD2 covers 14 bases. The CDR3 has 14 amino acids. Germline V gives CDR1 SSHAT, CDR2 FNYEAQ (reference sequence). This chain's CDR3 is CASSPGLAGVEQYF. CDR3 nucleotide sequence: TGTGCTAGCAGCCCGGGACTAGCGGGAGTCGAGCAGTACTTC.

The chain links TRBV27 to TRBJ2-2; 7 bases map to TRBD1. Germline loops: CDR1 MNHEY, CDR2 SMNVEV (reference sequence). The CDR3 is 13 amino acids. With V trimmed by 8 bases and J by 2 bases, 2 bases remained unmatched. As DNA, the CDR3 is TGTGCCAGCGGACAGGTTAACACCGGGGAGCTGTTTTTT. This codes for CASGQVNTGELFF.

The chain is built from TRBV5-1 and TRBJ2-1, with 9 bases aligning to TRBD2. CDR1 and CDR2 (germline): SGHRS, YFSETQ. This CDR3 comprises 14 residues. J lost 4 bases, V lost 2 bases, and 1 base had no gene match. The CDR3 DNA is TGCGCCAGCAGCTTCCTAGCGGGGTACAATGAGCAGTTCTTC. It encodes CASSFLAGYNEQFF.

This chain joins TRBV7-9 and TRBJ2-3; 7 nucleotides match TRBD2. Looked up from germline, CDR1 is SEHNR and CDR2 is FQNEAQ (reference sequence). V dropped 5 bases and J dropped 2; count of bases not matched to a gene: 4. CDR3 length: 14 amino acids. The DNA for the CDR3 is TGTGCCAGCAGCCTCAGCGGGACCACAGATACGCAGTATTTT. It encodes CASSLSGTTDTQYF.

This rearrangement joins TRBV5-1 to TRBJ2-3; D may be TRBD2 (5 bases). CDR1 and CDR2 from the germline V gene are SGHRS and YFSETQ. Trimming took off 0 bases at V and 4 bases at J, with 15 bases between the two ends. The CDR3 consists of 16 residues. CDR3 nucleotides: TGCGCCAGCAGCTTGGATTCTGGAGGCGGAGCAGATACGCAGTATTTT. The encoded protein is CASSLDSGGGADTQYF. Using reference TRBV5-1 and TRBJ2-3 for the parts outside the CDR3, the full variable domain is KAGVTQTPRYLIKTRGQQVTLSCSPISGHRSVSWYQQTPGQGLQFLFEYFSETQRNKGNFPGRFSGRQFSNSRSEMNVSTLELGDSALYLCASSLDSGGGADTQYFGPGTRLTVL.

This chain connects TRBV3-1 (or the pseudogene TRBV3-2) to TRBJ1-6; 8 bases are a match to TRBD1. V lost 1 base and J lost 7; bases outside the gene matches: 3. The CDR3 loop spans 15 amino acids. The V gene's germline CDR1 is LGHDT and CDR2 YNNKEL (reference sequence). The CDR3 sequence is CASSQGRTGNSPLHF. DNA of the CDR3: TGTGCCAGCAGCCAAGGTCGGACAGGGAATTCACCCCTCCACTTT.

CDR3 sequence reads: CASNPRRQTSVYEQFF. As DNA, the CDR3 is TGTGCCAGCAACCCGAGGAGACAGACCTCGGTGTATGAGCAGTTCTTC. V is TRBV6-2 or TRBV6-3 and J is TRBJ2-1, with TRBD1 as a possible D gene (5 bases). The CDR3 spans 16 residues. Germline V gene lookup returns CDR1 MNHEY and CDR2 SVGEGT. V shed 7 bases and J shed 8 bases, with 24 bases lying between them.

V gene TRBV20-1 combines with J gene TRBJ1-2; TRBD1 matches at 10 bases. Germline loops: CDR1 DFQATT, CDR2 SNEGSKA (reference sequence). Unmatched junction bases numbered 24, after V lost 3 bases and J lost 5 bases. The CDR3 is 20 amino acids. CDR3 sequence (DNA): TGCAGTGCTAGTCACTATGGGGGCCTGGGACAGGGGAAAGCACTTTATGGCTACACCTTC. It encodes CSASHYGGLGQGKALYGYTF.

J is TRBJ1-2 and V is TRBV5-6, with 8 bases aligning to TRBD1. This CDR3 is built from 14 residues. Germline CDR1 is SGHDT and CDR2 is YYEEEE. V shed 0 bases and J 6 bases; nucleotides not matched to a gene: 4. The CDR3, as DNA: TGTGCCAGCAGCTTGGTGGCAGGGGGCGATGGCTACACCTTC. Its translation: CASSLVAGGDGYTF.

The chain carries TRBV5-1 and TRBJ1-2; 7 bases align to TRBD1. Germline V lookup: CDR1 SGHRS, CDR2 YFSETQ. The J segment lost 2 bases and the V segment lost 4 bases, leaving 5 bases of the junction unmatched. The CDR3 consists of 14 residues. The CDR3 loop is CASSGGTVNYGYTF. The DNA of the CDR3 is TGCGCCAGCAGCGGTGGGACAGTCAACTATGGCTACACCTTC.

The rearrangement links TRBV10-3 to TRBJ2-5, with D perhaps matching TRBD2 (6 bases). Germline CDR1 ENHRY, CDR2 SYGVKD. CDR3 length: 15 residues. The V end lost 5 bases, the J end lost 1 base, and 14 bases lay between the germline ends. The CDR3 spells CAISPSGQPQETQYF. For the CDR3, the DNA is TGTGCCATCAGTCCGAGCGGGCAACCCCAAGAGACCCAGTACTTC.

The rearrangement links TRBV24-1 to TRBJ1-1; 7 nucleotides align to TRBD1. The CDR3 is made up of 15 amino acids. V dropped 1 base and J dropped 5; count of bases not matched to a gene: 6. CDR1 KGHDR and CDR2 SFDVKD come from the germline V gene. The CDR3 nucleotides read TGTGCCACCAGTGATTTTCCGGGACAGTTAACTGAAGCTTTCTTT. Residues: CATSDFPGQLTEAFF.

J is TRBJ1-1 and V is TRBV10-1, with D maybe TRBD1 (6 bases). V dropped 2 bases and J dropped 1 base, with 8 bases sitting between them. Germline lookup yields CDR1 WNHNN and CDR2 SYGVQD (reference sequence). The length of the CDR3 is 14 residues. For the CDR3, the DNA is TGCGCCAGCAGTGAGCAGGGGTGGAACACTGAAGCTTTCTTT. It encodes CASSEQGWNTEAFF.

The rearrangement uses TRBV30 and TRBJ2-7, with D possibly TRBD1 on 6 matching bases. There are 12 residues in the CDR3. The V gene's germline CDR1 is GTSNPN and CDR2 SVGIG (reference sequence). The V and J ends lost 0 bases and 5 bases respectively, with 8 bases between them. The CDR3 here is CAWSVGGHEQYF. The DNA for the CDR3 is TGTGCCTGGAGTGTTGGGGGCCACGAGCAGTACTTC.

CDR3 nucleotide sequence: TGTGCCAGCAGTTTGTCTAGCGTCGGGAAGGCCGGGGAGCTGTTTTTT. Translation: CASSLSSVGKAGELFF. This chain connects TRBV27 to TRBJ2-2; possible D gene TRBD2, 6 bases. Germline CDR1 and CDR2: MNHEY and SMNVEV (reference sequence). V was clipped by 3 bases and J by 6 bases, with 17 bases between them. The CDR3 sequence is 16 residues long.

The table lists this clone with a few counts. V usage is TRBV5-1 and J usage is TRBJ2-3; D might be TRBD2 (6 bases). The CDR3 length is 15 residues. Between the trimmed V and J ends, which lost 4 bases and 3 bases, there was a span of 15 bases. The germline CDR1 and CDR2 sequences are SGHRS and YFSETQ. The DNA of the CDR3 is TGCGCCAGCAGCCATACAAATGGGGGGACAGATACGCAGTATTTT. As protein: CASSHTNGGTDTQYF.

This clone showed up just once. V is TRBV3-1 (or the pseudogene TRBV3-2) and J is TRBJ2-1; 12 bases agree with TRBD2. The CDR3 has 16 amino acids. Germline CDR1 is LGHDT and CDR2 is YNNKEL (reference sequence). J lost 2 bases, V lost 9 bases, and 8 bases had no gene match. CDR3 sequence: CARTQLAGGPYNEQFF. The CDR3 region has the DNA TGTGCCAGAACGCAGCTAGCGGGAGGGCCCTACAATGAGCAGTTCTTC.